This TCR beta chain was obtained from a study of blood T cell repertoires in COVID-19. Study details: Sources were T cells, B-cell-depleted T cells, or PBMCs; the material itself was cDNA or gDNA.

Trimming left V 2 bases short and J 10 bases short, with 11 bases between. The V gene's germline CDR1 is LNHDA and CDR2 SQIVND (reference sequence). The CDR3 covers 13 residues. Per the original data handling: From reference gene primer amplification, estimates of nucleated cell counts were derived. Repertoires were generated with immunoSEQ multiplex PCR, while TCRdb's copy carries only in-frame clones and drops some. The DNA was the basis for D and trimming; V, J and clone size are from that table. The profile covers 110,000 or so clones, with less than 85% appearing a single time and about 2% taken by the ten largest.

J is TRBJ2-2 and V is TRBV19, with D perhaps matching TRBD2 (5 bases). This clonotype was obtained from a woman aged 40 to 50 with acute or convalescent COVID-19. The sequencing input was peripheral blood. The CDR3 sequence is CASSISLVQELFF. CDR3 nucleotides: TGTGCCAGTAGTATATCACTAGTTCAGGAGCTGTTTTTT.